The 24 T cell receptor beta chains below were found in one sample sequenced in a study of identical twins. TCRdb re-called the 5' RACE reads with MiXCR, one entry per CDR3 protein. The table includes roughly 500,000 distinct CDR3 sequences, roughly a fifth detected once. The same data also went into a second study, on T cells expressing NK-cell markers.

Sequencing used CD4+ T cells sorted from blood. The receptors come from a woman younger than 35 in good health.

This chain's CDR3 is CAISRTGTGELFF. CDR3 in DNA: TGTGCCATCAGCCGAACAGGGACCGGGGAGCTGTTTTTT. The genes are TRBV10-3 and TRBJ2-2; maybe TRBD1 (6 bases). V lost 6 bases and J lost 5, with 10 bases in between. CDR3 length: 13 amino acids. Germline CDR1 is ENHRY and CDR2 is SYGVKD.

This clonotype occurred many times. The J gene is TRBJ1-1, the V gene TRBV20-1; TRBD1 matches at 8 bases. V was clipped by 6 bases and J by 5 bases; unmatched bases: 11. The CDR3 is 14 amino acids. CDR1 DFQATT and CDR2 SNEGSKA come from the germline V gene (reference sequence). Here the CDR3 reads CSAGQGRAGTEAFF. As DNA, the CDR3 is TGCAGTGCCGGACAGGGCCGAGCGGGGACTGAAGCTTTCTTT.

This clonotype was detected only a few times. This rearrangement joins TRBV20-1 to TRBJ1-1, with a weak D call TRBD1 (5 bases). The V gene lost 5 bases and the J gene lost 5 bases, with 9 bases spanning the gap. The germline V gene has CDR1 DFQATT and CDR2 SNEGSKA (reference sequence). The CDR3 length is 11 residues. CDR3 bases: TGCAGTGCTGAGGGGAGAACTGAAGCTTTCTTT. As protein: CSAEGRTEAFF.

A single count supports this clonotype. The CDR3 DNA follows: TGCAGTGCTGTCTACCTCTACGGGCTAGCGGGGCAAGAGACCCAGTACTTC. Translated, it gives CSAVYLYGLAGQETQYF. The rearrangement links TRBV20-1 to TRBJ2-5, with TRBD2 identical over 9 bases. The CDR3 runs to 17 residues. The germline V gene has CDR1 DFQATT and CDR2 SNEGSKA (reference sequence). With V trimmed by 5 bases and J by 2 bases, 15 bases remained unmatched.

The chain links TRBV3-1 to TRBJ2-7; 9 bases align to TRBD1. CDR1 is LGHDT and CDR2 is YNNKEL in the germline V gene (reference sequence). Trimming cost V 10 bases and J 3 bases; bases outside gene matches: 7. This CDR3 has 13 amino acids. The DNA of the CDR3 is TGTGCCACCGCCCGACAGGGGGTCTACGAGCAGTACTTC. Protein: CATARQGVYEQYF.

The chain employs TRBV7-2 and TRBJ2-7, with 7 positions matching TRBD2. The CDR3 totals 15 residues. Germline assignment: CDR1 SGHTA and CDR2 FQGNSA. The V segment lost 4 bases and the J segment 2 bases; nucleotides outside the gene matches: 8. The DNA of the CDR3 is TGTGCCAGCAGCTATTCCGGGACTACTCCCTACGAGCAGTACTTC. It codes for CASSYSGTTPYEQYF.

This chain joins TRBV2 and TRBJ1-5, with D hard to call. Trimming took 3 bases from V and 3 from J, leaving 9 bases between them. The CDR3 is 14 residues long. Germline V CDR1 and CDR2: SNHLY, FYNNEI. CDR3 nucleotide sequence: TGTGCCAGCAGTGAGGGGAAGGACAATCAGCCCCAGCATTTT. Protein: CASSEGKDNQPQHF.

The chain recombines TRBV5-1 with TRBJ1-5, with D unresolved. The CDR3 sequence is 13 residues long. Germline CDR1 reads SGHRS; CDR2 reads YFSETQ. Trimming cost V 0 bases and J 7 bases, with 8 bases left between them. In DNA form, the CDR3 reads TGCGCCAGCAGCTTGGCCGATGGCCAGCCCCAGCATTTT. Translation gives CASSLADGQPQHF.

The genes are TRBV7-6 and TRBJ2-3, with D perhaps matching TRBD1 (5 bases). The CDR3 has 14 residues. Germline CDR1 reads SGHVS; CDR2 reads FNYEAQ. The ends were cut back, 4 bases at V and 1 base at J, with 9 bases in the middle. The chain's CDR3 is CASSSREGTDTQYF. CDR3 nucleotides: TGTGCCAGCAGCTCCAGGGAAGGCACAGATACGCAGTATTTT.

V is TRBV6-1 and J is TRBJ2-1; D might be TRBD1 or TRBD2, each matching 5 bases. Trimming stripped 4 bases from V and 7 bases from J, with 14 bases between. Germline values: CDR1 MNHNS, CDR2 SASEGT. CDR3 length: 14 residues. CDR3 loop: CASSVGGTRNEQFF. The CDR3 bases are TGTGCCAGCAGTGTTGGGGGTACCCGTAATGAGCAGTTCTTC.

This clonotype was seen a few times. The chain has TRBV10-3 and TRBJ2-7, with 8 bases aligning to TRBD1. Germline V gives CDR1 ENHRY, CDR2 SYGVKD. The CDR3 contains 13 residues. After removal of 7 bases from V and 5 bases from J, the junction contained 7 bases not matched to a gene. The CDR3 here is CAIKGTGDHEQYF. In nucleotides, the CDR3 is TGTGCCATCAAAGGGACAGGTGACCACGAGCAGTACTTC.

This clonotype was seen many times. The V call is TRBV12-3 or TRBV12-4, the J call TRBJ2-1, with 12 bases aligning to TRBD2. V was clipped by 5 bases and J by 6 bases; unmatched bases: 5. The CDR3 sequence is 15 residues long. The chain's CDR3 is CASSPGTSGFNEQFF. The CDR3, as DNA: TGTGCCAGCAGTCCCGGGACTAGCGGGTTCAATGAGCAGTTCTTC.

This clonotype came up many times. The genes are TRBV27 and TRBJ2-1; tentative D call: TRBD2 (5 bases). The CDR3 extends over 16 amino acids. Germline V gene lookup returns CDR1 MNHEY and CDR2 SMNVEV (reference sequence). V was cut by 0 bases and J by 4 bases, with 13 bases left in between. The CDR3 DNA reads TGTGCCAGCAGTTTATCGCCGCGACGGGGATACAATGAGCAGTTCTTC. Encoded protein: CASSLSPRRGYNEQFF.

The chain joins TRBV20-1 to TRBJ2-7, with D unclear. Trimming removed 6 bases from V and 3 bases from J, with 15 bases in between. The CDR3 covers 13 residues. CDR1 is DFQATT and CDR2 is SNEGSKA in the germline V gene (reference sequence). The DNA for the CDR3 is TGCAGTGCCTCATCCAGGCTTAACTACGAGCAGTACTTC. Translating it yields CSASSRLNYEQYF.

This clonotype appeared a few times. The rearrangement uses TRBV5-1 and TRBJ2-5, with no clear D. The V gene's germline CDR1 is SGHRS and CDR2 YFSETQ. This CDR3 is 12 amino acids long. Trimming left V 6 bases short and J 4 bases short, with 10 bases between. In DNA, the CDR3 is TGCGCCAGCAACCAGGATGGAGAGACCCAGTACTTC. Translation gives CASNQDGETQYF.

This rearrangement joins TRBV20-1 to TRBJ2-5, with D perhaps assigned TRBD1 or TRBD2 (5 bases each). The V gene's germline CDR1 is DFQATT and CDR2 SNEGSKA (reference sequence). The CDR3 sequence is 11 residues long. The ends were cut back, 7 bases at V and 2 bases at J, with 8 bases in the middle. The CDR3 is CSGGFQETQYF. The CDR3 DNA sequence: TGCAGTGGGGGGTTTCAAGAGACCCAGTACTTC.

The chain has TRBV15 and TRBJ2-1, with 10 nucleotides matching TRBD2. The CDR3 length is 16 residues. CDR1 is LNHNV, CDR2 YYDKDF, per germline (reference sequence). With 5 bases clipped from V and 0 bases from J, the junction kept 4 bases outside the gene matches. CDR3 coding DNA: TGTGCCACCAGCCGGACTAGCGGCAGCTCCTACAATGAGCAGTTCTTC. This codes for CATSRTSGSSYNEQFF.

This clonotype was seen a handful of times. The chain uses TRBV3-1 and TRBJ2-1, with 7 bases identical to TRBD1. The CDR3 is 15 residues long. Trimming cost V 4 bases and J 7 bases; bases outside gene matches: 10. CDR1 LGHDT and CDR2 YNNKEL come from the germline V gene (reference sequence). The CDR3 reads CASSRMTGTRNEQFF. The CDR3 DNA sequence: TGTGCCAGCAGCCGAATGACAGGGACGAGAAATGAGCAGTTCTTC.

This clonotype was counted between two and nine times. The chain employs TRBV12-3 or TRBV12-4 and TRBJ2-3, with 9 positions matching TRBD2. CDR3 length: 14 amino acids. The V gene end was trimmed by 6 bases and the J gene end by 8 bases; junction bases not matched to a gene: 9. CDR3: CASSSGTSRGTQYF. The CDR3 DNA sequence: TGTGCCAGCAGCTCTGGGACTAGCAGAGGTACGCAGTATTTT.

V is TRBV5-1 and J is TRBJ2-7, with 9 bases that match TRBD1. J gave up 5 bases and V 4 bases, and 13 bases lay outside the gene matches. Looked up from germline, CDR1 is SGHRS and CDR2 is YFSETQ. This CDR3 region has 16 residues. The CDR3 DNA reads TGCGCCAGCAGCCTGACCGGGACAGGGATTATCGACGAGCAGTACTTC. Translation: CASSLTGTGIIDEQYF.

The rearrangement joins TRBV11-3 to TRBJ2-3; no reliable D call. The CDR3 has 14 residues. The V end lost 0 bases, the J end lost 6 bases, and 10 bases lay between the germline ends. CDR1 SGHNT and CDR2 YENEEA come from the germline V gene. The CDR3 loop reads CASSLDPSRDTQYF. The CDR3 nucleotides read TGTGCCAGCAGCTTAGACCCTTCCAGGGATACGCAGTATTTT.

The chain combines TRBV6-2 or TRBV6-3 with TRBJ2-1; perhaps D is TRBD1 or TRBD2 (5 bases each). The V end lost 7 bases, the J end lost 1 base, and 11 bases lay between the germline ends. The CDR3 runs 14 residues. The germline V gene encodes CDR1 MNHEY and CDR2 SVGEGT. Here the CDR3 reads CASTTRGSYNEQFF. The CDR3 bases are TGTGCCAGCACTACGAGGGGATCCTACAATGAGCAGTTCTTC.

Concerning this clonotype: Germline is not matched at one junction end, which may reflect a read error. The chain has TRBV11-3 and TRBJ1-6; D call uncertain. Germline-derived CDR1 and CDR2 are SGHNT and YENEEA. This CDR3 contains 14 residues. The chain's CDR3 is CAGSLEVGNSPLHF. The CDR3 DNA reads TGTGCCGGCAGCTTGGAGGTGGGGAACTCACCCCTCCACTTT.

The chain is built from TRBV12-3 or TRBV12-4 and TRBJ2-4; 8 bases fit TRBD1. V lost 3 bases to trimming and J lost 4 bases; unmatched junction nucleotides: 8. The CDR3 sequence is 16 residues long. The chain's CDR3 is CASSFFGTGRKNIQYF. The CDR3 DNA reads TGTGCCAGCAGTTTTTTCGGGACAGGTCGAAAAAACATTCAGTACTTC.